Below, 14 T cell receptor beta chains from the same sample are listed, as sequenced in a study of shared clonotypes between healthy human individuals. Clones were read by immunoSEQ multiplex PCR, and TCRdb kept only the in-frame ones, dropping some. The profile covers about 330,000 clones, with about nine tenths appearing a single time and around 15% taken by the ten largest. Sequenced material: memory CD8+ T cells sorted from blood. Specified subset: CD45RO+ cells pooled with CCR7-negative TemRA cells. Receptor source: a young man in good health.

The chain joins TRBV30 to TRBJ2-5, with 7 positions matching TRBD1. The CDR3 has 12 residues. Trimming removed 3 bases from V and 4 bases from J; junction bases left unmatched: 2. The germline CDR1 and CDR2 sequences are GTSNPN and SVGIG (reference sequence). The CDR3 loop is CAWRGGAETQYF. CDR3 sequence (DNA): TGTGCCTGGAGAGGGGGCGCAGAGACCCAGTACTTC. The variable domain in full, completed from reference TRBV30 and TRBJ2-5, reads SQTIHQWPATLVQPVGSPLSLECTVEGTSNPNLYWYRQAAGRGLQLLFYSVGIGQISSEVPQNLSASRPQDRQFILSSKKLLLSDSGFYLCAWRGGAETQYFGPGTRLLVL.

Points on this clone: The sample has other DNA sequences that encode this CDR3 too. The chain carries TRBV13 and TRBJ2-3; D uncertain. With 4 bases removed from V and 1 base from J, the gap between germline ends came to 3 bases. The CDR3 runs 12 residues. Germline V lookup: CDR1 PRHDT, CDR2 FYEKMQ (reference sequence). CDR3 bases: TGTGCCAGCAGCTCAGGCACAGATACGCAGTATTTT. The encoded protein is CASSSGTDTQYF.

The J gene is TRBJ2-1, the V gene TRBV6-1; D remains unclear. Trimming removed 0 bases at V and 0 bases at J, with 12 bases between. Germline V gene lookup returns CDR1 MNHNS and CDR2 SASEGT. This CDR3 has 17 residues. DNA for the CDR3: TGTGCCAGCAGTGAAGCGAGAGCGAGAAGCTCCTACAATGAGCAGTTCTTC. It translates to CASSEARARSSYNEQFF.

This clone was seen just once. CDR3 protein: CASSSLGQGLTGELFF. CDR3 DNA: TGCGCCAGCAGCTCCCTCGGGCAGGGCCTGACCGGGGAGCTGTTTTTT. This chain connects TRBV5-1 to TRBJ2-2; possible D gene TRBD1, 5 bases. The CDR3 runs 16 residues. Germline loops: CDR1 SGHRS, CDR2 YFSETQ. V lost 3 bases and J 5 bases, leaving 17 bases between the germline ends.

The CDR3 nucleotides are TGCGCCAGCAGCCAAGAGGACAGGGGGTATGACGAGCAGTACTTC. This gives the protein CASSQEDRGYDEQYF. The chain couples TRBV4-1 to TRBJ2-7, with 10 bases matching TRBD1. Germline V CDR1 and CDR2: MGHRA, YSYEKL. The V gene end was trimmed by 0 bases and the J gene end by 5 bases; junction bases not matched to a gene: 4. This CDR3 region has 15 residues.

V usage is TRBV5-1 and J usage is TRBJ2-3; 9 positions agree with TRBD2. The trim removed 2 bases at V and 1 base at J, leaving 2 bases unmatched. The CDR3 sequence is 15 residues long. Germline CDR1 SGHRS, CDR2 YFSETQ. The CDR3 DNA follows: TGCGCCAGCAGCTTTTGGACTAGCGGCACAGATACGCAGTATTTT. Translated: CASSFWTSGTDTQYF.

V and J are TRBV19 and TRBJ1-1, with 7 bases that match TRBD1. The junction had 5 bases not matched to a gene; V was cut back by 4 bases and J by 0 bases. The CDR3 contains 15 residues. The V gene's germline CDR1 is LNHDA and CDR2 SQIVND (reference sequence). The chain's CDR3 is CASSTGQMLNTEAFF. In nucleotides, the CDR3 is TGTGCCAGTAGTACGGGACAGATGCTGAACACTGAAGCTTTCTTT.

The chain couples TRBV5-1 to TRBJ1-4; weak D call: TRBD1 (5 bases). The V end was cut by 3 bases, the J end by 6 bases, with 9 bases between. Germline loops: CDR1 SGHRS, CDR2 YFSETQ. The CDR3 spans 13 residues. In DNA, the CDR3 is TGCGCCAGCAGCTACAGGAGGGATGAAAAACTGTTTTTT. The encoded protein is CASSYRRDEKLFF.

The chain links TRBV27 to TRBJ1-3; no definite D call. The CDR3 runs to 14 residues. Trimming removed 1 base at V and 0 bases at J, with 4 bases between. CDR1 is MNHEY, CDR2 SMNVEV, per germline (reference sequence). For the CDR3, the DNA is TGTGCCAGCAGTTTATACCCCTCTGGAAACACCATATATTTT. Its protein is CASSLYPSGNTIYF.

The rearrangement joins TRBV9 to TRBJ2-7, with TRBD1 as a possible D gene (6 bases). Germline assignment: CDR1 SGDLS and CDR2 YYNGEE. The length of the CDR3 is 14 residues. The V end was cut by 4 bases, the J end by 3 bases, with 14 bases between. Written as DNA, the CDR3 is TGTGCCAGCAGCACCTCCCCGGACAGCTACGAGCAGTACTTC. It codes for CASSTSPDSYEQYF.

This clone was seen at least ten times. The genes are TRBV2 and TRBJ2-5; no clear D. V lost 5 bases and J lost 2, with 6 bases in between. The CDR3 covers 12 residues. From germline, CDR1 is SNHLY and CDR2 FYNNEI. The CDR3 DNA reads as TGTGCCAGCAGTATATTTCAAGAGACCCAGTACTTC. Translated, it gives CASSIFQETQYF.

The CDR3 spells CASRPTSGRRNEQFF. The CDR3 coding sequence is TGTGCCAGCAGACCTACTAGCGGGAGACGGAATGAGCAGTTCTTC. The chain employs TRBV6-5 and TRBJ2-1; TRBD2 matches at 11 bases. This CDR3 has 15 residues. Germline V gene sequence: CDR1 MNHEY, CDR2 SVGAGI. J lost 7 bases, V lost 6 bases, and 8 bases had no gene match.

V is TRBV28 and J is TRBJ2-3; weak D call: TRBD2 (6 bases). The V gene's germline CDR1 is MDHEN and CDR2 SYDVKM. The CDR3 sequence is 15 residues long. The V gene lost 6 bases and the J gene lost 2 bases, with 15 bases spanning the gap. Written as DNA, the CDR3 is TGTGCCAGCAGCCAGGACTACCCCGTCACAGATACGCAGTATTTT. Translation: CASSQDYPVTDTQYF.

This clone was counted ten times or more. The rearrangement links TRBV30 to TRBJ1-1; D is ambiguous. Trimming removed 2 bases from V and 4 bases from J, with 11 bases in between. This CDR3 region has 13 residues. The germline V gene has CDR1 GTSNPN and CDR2 SVGIG (reference sequence). The CDR3 is CAWSPDWGTEAFF. CDR3 nucleotide sequence: TGTGCCTGGAGTCCCGATTGGGGCACTGAAGCTTTCTTT.